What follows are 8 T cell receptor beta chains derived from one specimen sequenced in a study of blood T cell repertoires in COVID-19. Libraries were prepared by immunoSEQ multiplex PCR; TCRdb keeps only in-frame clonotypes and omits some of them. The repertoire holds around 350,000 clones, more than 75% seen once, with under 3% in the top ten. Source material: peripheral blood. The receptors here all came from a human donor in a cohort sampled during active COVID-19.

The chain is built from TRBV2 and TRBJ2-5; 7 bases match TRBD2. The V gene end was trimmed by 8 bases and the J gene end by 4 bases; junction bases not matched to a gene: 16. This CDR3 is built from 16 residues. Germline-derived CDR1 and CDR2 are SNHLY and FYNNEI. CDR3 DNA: TGTGCCAGCGCAGACGGACTAGGTATCAGGGCAGAGACCCAGTACTTC. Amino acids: CASADGLGIRAETQYF. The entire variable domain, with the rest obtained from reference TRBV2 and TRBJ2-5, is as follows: EPEVTQTPSHQVTQMGQEVILRCVPISNHLYFYWYRQILGQKVEFLVSFYNNEISEKSEIFDDQFSVERPDGSNFTLKIRSTKLEDSAMYFCASADGLGIRAETQYFGPGTRLLVL.

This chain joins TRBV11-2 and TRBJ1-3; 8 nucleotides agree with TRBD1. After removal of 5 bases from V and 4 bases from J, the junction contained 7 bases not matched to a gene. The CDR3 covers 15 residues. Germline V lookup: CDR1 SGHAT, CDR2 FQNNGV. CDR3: CASSPQGARGNTIYF. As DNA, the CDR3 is TGTGCCAGCAGCCCCCAGGGGGCGCGGGGAAACACCATATATTTT.

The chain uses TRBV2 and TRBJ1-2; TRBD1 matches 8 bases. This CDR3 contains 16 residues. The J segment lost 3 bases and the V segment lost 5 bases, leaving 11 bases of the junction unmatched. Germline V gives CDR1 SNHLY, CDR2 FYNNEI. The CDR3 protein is CASSPDRAGSYYGYTF. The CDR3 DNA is TGTGCCAGCAGTCCGGACAGGGCGGGTTCCTACTATGGCTACACCTTC.

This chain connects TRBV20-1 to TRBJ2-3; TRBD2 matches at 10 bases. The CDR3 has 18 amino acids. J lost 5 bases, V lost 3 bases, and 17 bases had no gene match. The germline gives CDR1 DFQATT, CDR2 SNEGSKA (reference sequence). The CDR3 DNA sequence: TGCAGTGCTAGTAACCTAGCGGGAGAGTTTGGGCTAGTAGATACGCAGTATTTT. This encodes CSASNLAGEFGLVDTQYF.

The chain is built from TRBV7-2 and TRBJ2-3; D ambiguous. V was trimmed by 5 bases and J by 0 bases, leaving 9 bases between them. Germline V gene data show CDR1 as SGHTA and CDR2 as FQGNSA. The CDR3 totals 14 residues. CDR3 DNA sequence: TGTGCCAGCAGCCCCTCGACTAGCACAGATACGCAGTATTTT. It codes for CASSPSTSTDTQYF.

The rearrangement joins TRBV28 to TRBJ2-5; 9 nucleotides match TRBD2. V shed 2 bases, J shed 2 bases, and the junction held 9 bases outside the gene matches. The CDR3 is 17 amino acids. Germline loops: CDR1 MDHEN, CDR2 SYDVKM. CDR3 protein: CASSLLPSGNQQETQYF. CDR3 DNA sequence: TGTGCCAGCAGTTTACTGCCTAGCGGGAACCAACAAGAGACCCAGTACTTC. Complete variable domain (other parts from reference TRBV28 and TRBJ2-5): DVKVTQSSRYLVKRTGEKVFLECVQDMDHENMFWYRQDPGLGLRLIYFSYDVKMKEKGDIPEGYSVSREKKERFSLILESASTNQTSMYLCASSLLPSGNQQETQYFGPGTRLLVL.

CDR3: CASSGQVPYEQYF. The CDR3 DNA follows: TGTGCCAGCAGTGGGCAGGTTCCCTACGAGCAGTACTTC. V gene TRBV28 combines with J gene TRBJ2-7; D uncertain. This CDR3 contains 13 residues. Germline lookup yields CDR1 MDHEN and CDR2 SYDVKM. V lost 5 bases and J 2 bases, leaving 10 bases between the germline ends.

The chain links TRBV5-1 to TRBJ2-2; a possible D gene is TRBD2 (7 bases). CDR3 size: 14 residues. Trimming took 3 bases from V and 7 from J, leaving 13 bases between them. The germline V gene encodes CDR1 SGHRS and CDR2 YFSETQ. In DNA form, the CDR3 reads TGCGCCAGCAGCTCGGGGGGCCAGGGCGGGGAGCTGTTTTTT. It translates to CASSSGGQGGELFF.